These 5 T cell receptor beta chains came from one sample sequenced in a study of T cells in Graves' hyperthyroidism and ophthalmopathy. Amplification yielded TCR beta CDR3 regions, with RNA transcripts as the source. TCR CDR3 regions were first amplified by RT-PCR with HTBI primers. One entry per CDR3 protein results from TCRdb running MiXCR on the multiplex PCR reads. Altogether approximately 260,000 distinct CDR3 sequences are present, about 15% being singletons, with the ten largest covering over 30%. What was sequenced was blood. The receptors stem from a woman aged 45-65 years with Graves' hyperthyroidism that later progressed to Graves' ophthalmopathy.

The table lists this clonotype with many counts. The V and J genes are TRBV7-8 and TRBJ2-3; no definite D call. CDR3 size: 13 residues. CDR1 is SGHVS and CDR2 is FQNEAQ in the germline V gene. The V end was cut by 5 bases, the J end by 2 bases, with 8 bases between. CDR3 region: CASSPLNTDTQYF. In DNA, the CDR3 is TGTGCCAGCAGCCCACTGAACACAGATACGCAGTATTTT.

This clonotype has a count of ten or more. The chain employs TRBV11-2 and TRBJ2-5; perhaps TRBD2 as D (6 bases). CDR1 is SGHAT and CDR2 is FQNNGV in the germline V gene. Trimming left V 5 bases short and J 3 bases short, with 13 bases between. This CDR3 has 14 residues. For the CDR3, the DNA is TGTGCCAGCAGCCCTCGGACGGGAGAAGAGACCCAGTACTTC. Protein sequence: CASSPRTGEETQYF.

There are many counts of this clonotype. J is TRBJ2-1 and V is TRBV20-1; D not certain. Germline loops: CDR1 DFQATT, CDR2 SNEGSKA (reference sequence). Trimming cost V 6 bases and J 6 bases, with 18 bases left between them. The CDR3 totals 14 residues. Written as DNA, the CDR3 is TGCAGTGCCCTTACGCAGCGTGAGTTCAATGAGCAGTTCTTC. It specifies CSALTQREFNEQFF.

This clonotype was counted at least ten times. The gene calls are TRBV27 and TRBJ1-4; D not resolved. The V end was cut by 6 bases, the J end by 4 bases, with 18 bases between. Per germline, CDR1 MNHEY and CDR2 SMNVEV (reference sequence). The CDR3 has 16 residues. CDR3 protein: CASSPLPAEHNEKLFF. The CDR3 region has the DNA TGTGCCAGCAGCCCCCTGCCTGCCGAACATAATGAAAAACTGTTTTTT.

This clonotype was counted ten times or more. The chain is built from TRBV20-1 and TRBJ2-7, with TRBD1 matching 7 bases. The CDR3 is 13 amino acids. Germline V CDR1 and CDR2: DFQATT, SNEGSKA (reference sequence). The V gene end was trimmed by 6 bases and the J gene end by 2 bases; junction bases not matched to a gene: 7. The CDR3 protein is CSAIQGVPYEQYF. The CDR3 DNA reads as TGCAGTGCGATCCAGGGGGTTCCCTACGAGCAGTACTTC.